One and the same sample provided the 27 T cell receptor beta chains below, sequenced in a study of shared clonotypes between healthy human individuals. Assay: immunoSEQ multiplex PCR; the TCRdb copy retains only in-frame clones and omits some. The sample includes approximately 1,500,000 clones, 95% to 97% of them seen just once. Sequencing was done on a sample of naive CD4+ T cells sorted from blood. Subset defined: CD45RA+ positively selected. Receptor source: a man aged 25 to 40 in good health.

The V gene is TRBV9, the J gene TRBJ1-1; D is uncertain. The germline V gene has CDR1 SGDLS and CDR2 YYNGEE. With 4 bases removed from V and 0 bases from J, the gap between germline ends came to 13 bases. There are 15 residues in the CDR3. The CDR3 DNA sequence: TGTGCCAGCAGCTCCAGTTTTCAGTTGAACACTGAAGCTTTCTTT. The encoded protein is CASSSSFQLNTEAFF.

The V call is TRBV7-8, the J call TRBJ1-2; D call uncertain. V was cut by 5 bases and J by 10 bases, with 17 bases left in between. The CDR3 has 13 amino acids. CDR1 SGHVS and CDR2 FQNEAQ come from the germline V gene. The CDR3 is CASSVDPREVYTF. The DNA of the CDR3 is TGTGCCAGCAGCGTCGACCCGCGAGAGGTCTACACCTTC.

The chain is built from TRBV15 and TRBJ2-7, with TRBD2 identical over 8 bases. CDR3 length equals 16 residues. From germline, CDR1 is LNHNV and CDR2 YYDKDF (reference sequence). Losses at the gene ends were 1 base for V and 3 bases for J; bases not matched to a gene: 8. The CDR3 spells CATSRGPGLEDYEQYF. CDR3 DNA sequence: TGTGCCACCAGCAGAGGACCGGGACTAGAAGACTACGAGCAGTACTTC.

The V and J genes are TRBV27 and TRBJ2-1, with a tentative D call TRBD2 (6 bases). The ends were cut back, 6 bases at V and 4 bases at J, with 13 bases in the middle. The CDR3 extends over 14 amino acids. CDR1 is MNHEY and CDR2 is SMNVEV in the germline V gene (reference sequence). The CDR3 DNA reads as TGTGCCAGCAGGTGGGGACTCCATTACAATGAGCAGTTCTTC. This encodes CASRWGLHYNEQFF.

The chain joins TRBV30 to TRBJ1-5; D is perhaps TRBD1 (6 bases). With 2 bases removed from V and 4 bases from J, the gap between germline ends came to 9 bases. The CDR3 sequence is 13 residues long. Germline values: CDR1 GTSNPN, CDR2 SVGIG (reference sequence). CDR3 nucleotide sequence: TGTGCCTGGAGTACAGGGACTAATCAGCCCCAGCATTTT. Amino acids: CAWSTGTNQPQHF.

The chain employs TRBV28 and TRBJ2-7; no definite D call. Trimming took off 6 bases at V and 2 bases at J, with 8 bases between the two ends. Germline values: CDR1 MDHEN, CDR2 SYDVKM. The CDR3 loop spans 12 amino acids. The CDR3 loop is CASRGVPYEQYF. Written as DNA, the CDR3 is TGTGCCAGCAGAGGAGTCCCCTACGAGCAGTACTTC.

The chain has TRBV7-9 and TRBJ2-3; D unresolved. The germline V gene has CDR1 SEHNR and CDR2 FQNEAQ (reference sequence). The ends were cut back, 5 bases at V and 0 bases at J, with 12 bases in the middle. The CDR3 is 15 residues long. CDR3 sequence: CASSTTTPSTDTQYF. The CDR3 bases are TGTGCCAGCAGCACTACCACCCCTAGCACAGATACGCAGTATTTT.

About this clone: Distinct nucleotide sequences in the sample also encode this CDR3. The V call is TRBV11-3, the J call TRBJ2-7; D perhaps matches TRBD2 (6 bases). This CDR3 contains 15 residues. Germline V gene sequence: CDR1 SGHNT, CDR2 YENEEA. V was trimmed by 5 bases and J by 0 bases, leaving 14 bases between them. The CDR3 DNA sequence: TGTGCCAGCAGCCGGGGAGGCCCGGGCTCCTACGAGCAGTACTTC. Its protein is CASSRGGPGSYEQYF.

Comments on this clone: The germline gene is not matched at one end of the junction; a read error may be the cause. V and J are TRBV4-3 and TRBJ2-6, with TRBD1 identical over 10 bases. The CDR3 covers 16 residues. Germline-derived CDR1 and CDR2 are LGHNA and YSLEER. CDR3 DNA: TGCGCCAGCAGCCAAGCCTCCGGGACAGGGGCCTACGTCCTGACTTTC. Encoded protein: CASSQASGTGAYVLTF.

The J gene is TRBJ1-5, the V gene TRBV19; perhaps TRBD1 as D (6 bases). Trimming pared 5 bases from V and 2 bases from J, leaving 16 bases between. CDR1 and CDR2 (germline): LNHDA, SQIVND (reference sequence). This CDR3 region has 16 residues. CDR3: CASSRVGAWGNQPQHF. The CDR3, as DNA: TGTGCCAGTAGTCGTGTGGGGGCCTGGGGCAATCAGCCCCAGCATTTT.

The chain is built from TRBV11-2 and TRBJ1-1; a weak D match, TRBD1 (5 bases). With 2 bases removed from V and 0 bases from J, the gap between germline ends came to 10 bases. The CDR3 length is 15 residues. Germline V lookup: CDR1 SGHAT, CDR2 FQNNGV. CDR3 coding DNA: TGTGCCAGCAGCTTATGGGTAGGGGTGAACACTGAAGCTTTCTTT. Translating gives CASSLWVGVNTEAFF.

The genes are TRBV10-3 and TRBJ2-3, with 10 bases identical to TRBD2. The CDR3 runs 16 residues. Germline V gives CDR1 ENHRY, CDR2 SYGVKD. V shed 6 bases and J 2 bases; nucleotides not matched to a gene: 8. In DNA, the CDR3 is TGTGCCATCAGGGATGGACTAGCGGTTCACACAGATACGCAGTATTTT. Amino acid sequence: CAIRDGLAVHTDTQYF.

The V gene is TRBV18, the J gene TRBJ1-3; D remains unclear. The CDR3 consists of 16 residues. CDR1 KGHSH and CDR2 LQKENI come from the germline V gene. V lost 1 base and J 0 bases, leaving 10 bases between the germline ends. The CDR3 nucleotides are TGTGCCAGCTCACCACTGGGAAAGAGCTCTGGAAACACCATATATTTT. Protein sequence: CASSPLGKSSGNTIYF.

In regard to this clone: Within the sample, other DNA sequences also encode this same CDR3. The chain combines TRBV5-1 with TRBJ2-7, with D unresolved. The CDR3 has 14 amino acids. Germline-derived CDR1 and CDR2 are SGHRS and YFSETQ. The V end was cut by 4 bases, the J end by 0 bases, with 11 bases between. CDR3 DNA sequence: TGCGCCAGCAGCACGACCTCTGGCTCCTACGAGCAGTACTTC. It translates to CASSTTSGSYEQYF.

The chain carries TRBV6-5 and TRBJ2-7; 7 bases are a match to TRBD2. Unmatched junction bases numbered 3, after V lost 0 bases and J lost 4 bases. The CDR3 runs to 14 residues. Germline V CDR1 and CDR2: MNHEY, SVGAGI. The chain's CDR3 is CASSYSGGKYEQYF. CDR3 nucleotide sequence: TGTGCCAGCAGTTACTCCGGGGGGAAGTACGAGCAGTACTTC.

The chain couples TRBV9 to TRBJ2-1, with a tentative D call TRBD1 (6 bases). The CDR3 covers 19 residues. Germline CDR1 is SGDLS and CDR2 is YYNGEE. Trimming left V 3 bases short and J 4 bases short, with 26 bases between. In DNA form, the CDR3 reads TGTGCCAGCAGCGCGTACGGGGCAGGGGCGGGCCGGTCTTACAATGAGCAGTTCTTC. Encoded protein: CASSAYGAGAGRSYNEQFF.

CDR3 sequence: CASSQKVVSYEQYF. The CDR3 DNA reads TGTGCCAGCTCACAGAAAGTTGTTTCCTACGAGCAGTACTTC. This chain connects TRBV18 to TRBJ2-7; no clear D gene. From germline, CDR1 is KGHSH and CDR2 LQKENI. V was cut by 4 bases and J by 1 base, with 11 bases left in between. The CDR3 extends over 14 amino acids.

This chain joins TRBV15 and TRBJ2-5; D is uncertain. Trimming took off 1 base at V and 1 base at J, with 7 bases between the two ends. In germline, CDR1 is LNHNV, CDR2 YYDKDF (reference sequence). CDR3 size: 14 residues. Written as DNA, the CDR3 is TGTGCCACCAGCAGAGCCCCATCCCAAGAGACCCAGTACTTC. Its translation is CATSRAPSQETQYF. The full variable domain, in which reference TRBV15 and TRBJ2-5 provide the parts outside the CDR3, is DAMVIQNPRYQVTQFGKPVTLSCSQTLNHNVMYWYQQKSSQAPKLLFHYYDKDFNNEADTPDNFQSRRPNTSFCFLDIRSPGLGDTAMYLCATSRAPSQETQYFGPGTRLLVL.

This chain connects TRBV6-6 to TRBJ2-1; weak D call: TRBD1 (6 bases). CDR1 and CDR2 (germline): MNHNY, SVGAGI (reference sequence). With 6 bases removed from V and 4 bases from J, the gap between germline ends came to 16 bases. The CDR3 runs 15 residues. The CDR3 bases are TGTGCCAGCAGCCGCTATGGGGGCCCTTACAATGAGCAGTTCTTC. Amino acid sequence: CASSRYGGPYNEQFF.

This clone was counted a few times. The chain is built from TRBV7-9 and TRBJ1-2, with 12 bases fitting TRBD1. Germline V gene sequence: CDR1 SEHNR, CDR2 FQNEAQ (reference sequence). The CDR3 consists of 16 residues. J was trimmed by 3 bases and V by 5 bases; bases with no gene match: 7. CDR3 loop: CASSPAGTGGYYGYTF. In DNA, the CDR3 is TGTGCCAGCAGCCCCGCCGGGACAGGGGGCTACTATGGCTACACCTTC.

The V call is TRBV28, the J call TRBJ2-3; no reliable D call. Trimming pared 3 bases from V and 2 bases from J, leaving 9 bases between. CDR1 and CDR2 (germline): MDHEN, SYDVKM. The CDR3 is 14 amino acids. CDR3 loop: CASSLDPITDTQYF. The CDR3 DNA sequence: TGTGCCAGCAGTTTGGATCCTATCACAGATACGCAGTATTTT.

The V call is TRBV18, the J call TRBJ2-7, with D perhaps TRBD1 or TRBD2 (6 bases each). V dropped 0 bases and J dropped 4 bases, with 16 bases sitting between them. The germline CDR1 and CDR2 sequences are KGHSH and LQKENI. CDR3 length: 16 residues. CDR3 amino acids: CASSPPSGATQYEQYF. For the CDR3, the DNA is TGTGCCAGCTCACCACCGTCGGGGGCGACGCAATACGAGCAGTACTTC.

This chain connects TRBV9 to TRBJ2-7; TRBD2 agrees at 8 bases. Losses at the gene ends were 3 bases for V and 5 bases for J; bases not matched to a gene: 10. This CDR3 comprises 15 residues. The germline gives CDR1 SGDLS, CDR2 YYNGEE. The CDR3 sequence is CASSGMGLDRDEQYF. The CDR3 DNA follows: TGTGCCAGCAGCGGGATGGGACTAGACCGAGACGAGCAGTACTTC.

V and J are TRBV4-3 and TRBJ2-7, with D unclear. CDR3 length: 14 residues. Trimming took off 1 base at V and 0 bases at J, with 7 bases between the two ends. Germline V lookup: CDR1 LGHNA, CDR2 YSLEER. The CDR3 DNA reads TGCGCCAGCAGCCAAGGGTTGCCCTCCTACGAGCAGTACTTC. Amino acid sequence: CASSQGLPSYEQYF.

The chain employs TRBV7-8 and TRBJ1-5, with a weak D call TRBD1 (6 bases). CDR3 size: 14 residues. With 4 bases removed from V and 11 bases from J, the gap between germline ends came to 18 bases. The germline CDR1 and CDR2 sequences are SGHVS and FQNEAQ. DNA of the CDR3: TGTGCCAGCAGCTGGGACATTGCGGGGGGGACCCAGCATTTT. This sequence encodes CASSWDIAGGTQHF.

As for this clone: The sample contains more than one DNA sequence encoding this CDR3. The chain has TRBV5-1 and TRBJ2-7, with D uncertain. The CDR3 runs 14 residues. The germline V gene encodes CDR1 SGHRS and CDR2 YFSETQ. Deletions cut 0 bases from V and 1 base from J, with 8 bases between. CDR3 region: CASSLDVVSYEQYF. CDR3 sequence (DNA): TGCGCCAGCAGCTTGGATGTGGTTTCCTACGAGCAGTACTTC. Drawing the rest from reference TRBV5-1 and TRBJ2-7, the complete variable domain is KAGVTQTPRYLIKTRGQQVTLSCSPISGHRSVSWYQQTPGQGLQFLFEYFSETQRNKGNFPGRFSGRQFSNSRSEMNVSTLELGDSALYLCASSLDVVSYEQYFGPGTRLTVT.

This chain links TRBV2 with TRBJ1-3, with TRBD1 as a possible D gene (6 bases). The CDR3 is 15 residues long. Trimming cost V 7 bases and J 0 bases, with 13 bases left between them. Looked up from germline, CDR1 is SNHLY and CDR2 is FYNNEI. CDR3 DNA: TGTGCCAGCATAACGGACAGCAGCTCTGGAAACACCATATATTTT. It yields the protein CASITDSSSGNTIYF. Drawing the rest from reference TRBV2 and TRBJ1-3, the complete variable domain is EPEVTQTPSHQVTQMGQEVILRCVPISNHLYFYWYRQILGQKVEFLVSFYNNEISEKSEIFDDQFSVERPDGSNFTLKIRSTKLEDSAMYFCASITDSSSGNTIYFGEGSWLTVV.